This TCR beta chain was identified during a study of T cells after yellow fever vaccination. This clonotype was recorded a few times. Via MiXCR, TCRdb re-called the 5' RACE reads, giving one row per CDR3 protein. The sample consists of about 300,000 distinct CDR3 sequences, 7.5% to 9% of them appearing once. The sequence derives from a man younger than 35 who received the YFV17D yellow fever vaccine. Source: CD4+ T cells sorted from PBMCs, taken 5 days after the yellow fever booster vaccination.

Here the CDR3 DNA reads TGTGCCAGCAGCTTCCACACTCAGGGGGCCGGGGAGCTGTTTTTT. It codes for CASSFHTQGAGELFF. The V and J genes are TRBV7-9 and TRBJ2-2; 7 bases agree with TRBD1. The CDR3 extends over 15 amino acids. V shed 3 bases, J shed 6 bases, and the junction held 7 bases outside the gene matches. Germline V gene data show CDR1 as SEHNR and CDR2 as FQNEAQ (reference sequence).